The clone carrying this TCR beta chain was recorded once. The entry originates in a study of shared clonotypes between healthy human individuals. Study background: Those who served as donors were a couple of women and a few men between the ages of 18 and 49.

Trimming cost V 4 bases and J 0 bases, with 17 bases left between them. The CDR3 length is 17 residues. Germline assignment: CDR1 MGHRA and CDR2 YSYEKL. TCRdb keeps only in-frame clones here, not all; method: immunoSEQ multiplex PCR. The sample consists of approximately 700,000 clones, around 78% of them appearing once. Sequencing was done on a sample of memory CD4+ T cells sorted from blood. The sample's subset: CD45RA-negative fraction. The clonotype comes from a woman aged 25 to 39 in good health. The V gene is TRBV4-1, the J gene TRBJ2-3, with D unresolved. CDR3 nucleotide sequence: TGCGCCAGCAGCCGGCCCCTTGGCGGAGAGAGCACAGATACGCAGTATTTT. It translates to CASSRPLGGESTDTQYF.